Following are 9 T cell receptor beta chains from one sample sequenced in a study of blood T cell repertoires in COVID-19. Method: immunoSEQ multiplex PCR; TCRdb's copy keeps in-frame clones and lacks some. Among more than 250,000 clones listed, roughly 85% were seen once. Sequencing was performed on peripheral blood. The receptors were gathered from a middle-aged man with active or convalescent COVID-19.

The chain has TRBV4-1 and TRBJ2-2; 7 positions match TRBD2. This CDR3 is built from 17 residues. With V trimmed by 4 bases and J by 0 bases, 8 bases remained unmatched. CDR1 MGHRA and CDR2 YSYEKL come from the germline V gene. The CDR3 reads CASSLPERGTNTGELFF. DNA for the CDR3: TGCGCCAGCAGCCTCCCAGAGCGGGGAACGAACACCGGGGAGCTGTTTTTT.

V usage is TRBV2 and J usage is TRBJ2-3, with 9 positions matching TRBD1. V shed 8 bases, J shed 3 bases, and the junction held 6 bases outside the gene matches. Germline-derived CDR1 and CDR2 are SNHLY and FYNNEI. This CDR3 spans 14 amino acids. CDR3 coding DNA: TGTGCCAGCTTGGACAGGGGATATACAGATACGCAGTATTTT. Its translation is CASLDRGYTDTQYF.

V and J are TRBV24-1 and TRBJ2-3; 14 nucleotides agree with TRBD2. The V and J ends lost 3 bases and 9 bases, in that order; junction bases with no gene match: 4. Germline CDR1 reads KGHDR; CDR2 reads SFDVKD. The CDR3 contains 15 residues. CDR3 sequence reads: CATSDPTSGGGTQYF. The CDR3 coding sequence is TGTGCCACCAGTGATCCGACTAGCGGGGGGGGGACGCAGTATTTT.

A few counts support this clone. V gene TRBV6-5 combines with J gene TRBJ2-7; D is uncertain. The germline gives CDR1 MNHEY, CDR2 SVGAGI. Trimming took off 5 bases at V and 6 bases at J, with 14 bases between the two ends. This CDR3 comprises 13 residues. CDR3 residues: CASSKHVWFEQYF. Here the CDR3 DNA reads TGTGCCAGCAGTAAGCACGTGTGGTTCGAGCAGTACTTC.

The chain employs TRBV9 and TRBJ1-4, with D perhaps matching TRBD1 (5 bases). CDR3 length: 15 residues. Deletions cut 0 bases from V and 7 bases from J, with 13 bases between. In germline, CDR1 is SGDLS, CDR2 YYNGEE. DNA for the CDR3: TGTGCCAGCAGCGTAGATCGGGGGTGGAGTGAAAAACTGTTTTTT. Its protein product is CASSVDRGWSEKLFF.

In this sample, this clone turned up a few times. This chain links TRBV6-6 with TRBJ1-2; D uncertain. Germline V lookup: CDR1 MNHNY, CDR2 SVGAGI (reference sequence). CDR3 size: 14 residues. V was cut by 6 bases and J by 4 bases, with 15 bases left in between. This CDR3 reads CASSPQAGGYGYTF. DNA of the CDR3: TGTGCCAGCAGCCCCCAGGCGGGTGGCTATGGCTACACCTTC.

As concerns this clone: The missing conserved phenylalanine or tryptophan at the end of this CDR3 makes a read error likely. The DNA is omitted, as the CDR3 cannot be located on it reliably, and the CDR3 follows TCRdb's listing. The CDR3 is CAWSGRDRRPVLL. The genes are TRBV30 and TRBJ2-7; the D call TRBD1 from the table was never checked on the DNA. The CDR3 has 13 residues if both end residues are counted. Looked up from germline, CDR1 is GTSNPN and CDR2 is SVGIG (reference sequence).

The gene calls are TRBV6-1 and TRBJ2-7, with D perhaps TRBD2 (5 bases). The ends were cut back, 3 bases at V and 3 bases at J, with 12 bases in the middle. The CDR3 runs to 14 residues. CDR1 is MNHNS, CDR2 SASEGT, per germline. The CDR3 here is CASSEKVRVYEQYF. As DNA, the CDR3 is TGTGCCAGCAGTGAGAAAGTGCGGGTCTACGAGCAGTACTTC.

The chain recombines TRBV7-9 with TRBJ1-1; perhaps TRBD1 as D (5 bases). Germline V gene lookup returns CDR1 SEHNR and CDR2 FQNEAQ (reference sequence). V was shortened by 5 bases and J by 1 base, with 14 bases between the two germline ends. The CDR3 is 15 residues long. This CDR3 reads CASSPFTGTNTEAFF. Written as DNA, the CDR3 is TGTGCCAGCAGCCCCTTTACAGGAACGAACACTGAAGCTTTCTTT.